This entry is about one TCR beta chain. The sample belongs to a study of chronic HIV infection and antiretroviral therapy. Germline CDR1 and CDR2: SGHRS and YFSETQ. The length of the CDR3 is 16 residues. With V trimmed by 0 bases and J by 3 bases, 3 bases remained unmatched. TCRdb independently ran MiXCR on the 5' RACE reads; one entry per CDR3 protein. Of 45,000 to 55,000 distinct CDR3 sequences listed, under 20% are singletons. The sequencing sample was made of peripheral blood. This receptor was obtained from an adult who had HIV and had not received antiretroviral therapy, or was an uninfected healthy control (not recorded which). The rearrangement joins TRBV5-1 to TRBJ2-1; 10 bases align to TRBD2. The CDR3 here is CASSLGASGSYNEQFF. In nucleotides, the CDR3 is TGCGCCAGCAGCTTGGGGGCTAGCGGGAGCTACAATGAGCAGTTCTTC.